Each of the 21 T cell receptor beta chains below was sequenced from the same sample in a study of regulatory T cells in long-lasting Graves disease. Time point defined: newly diagnosed GD, antithyroid drugs for less than 3 months. PBMC RNA served as the TCR library source. Arm-PCR of CDR3 regions and iRepertoire HTBI primers were the basis on which TCR beta libraries were built. TCRdb re-analysed the multiplex PCR reads in MiXCR, keeping a single row per CDR3 protein. Of approximately 560,000 distinct CDR3 sequences listed, about 16% are singletons. Another study also made use of these data, one on T cells in Graves' hyperthyroidism and ophthalmopathy.

The source was peripheral blood mononuclear cells (PBMCs), collected at new diagnosis, from a patient treated with antithyroid drugs. These TCRs come from a young man with Graves disease.

The gene calls are TRBV14 and TRBJ2-3, with 9 bases aligning to TRBD2. Per the germline V gene, CDR1 is SGHDN and CDR2 is FVKESK. The V segment lost 6 bases and the J segment 6 bases; nucleotides outside the gene matches: 7. The CDR3 is made up of 14 amino acids. The CDR3 is CASRSISGSDTQYF. The CDR3 nucleotides are TGTGCCAGCAGAAGCATTAGCGGGAGTGATACGCAGTATTTT.

This clonotype was counted many times. The chain employs TRBV27 and TRBJ2-2; D perhaps matches TRBD1 (6 bases). The V gene's germline CDR1 is MNHEY and CDR2 SMNVEV (reference sequence). V shed 2 bases and J shed 2 bases, with 12 bases lying between them. The CDR3 contains 16 residues. CDR3 loop: CASSLALTGNTGELFF. In DNA form, the CDR3 reads TGTGCCAGCAGTTTAGCTCTGACAGGAAACACCGGGGAGCTGTTTTTT.

This clonotype was detected many times. The chain carries TRBV2 and TRBJ2-2; D not resolved. Germline values: CDR1 SNHLY, CDR2 FYNNEI. This CDR3 has 12 amino acids. V lost 6 bases and J lost 3, with 5 bases in between. The CDR3 nucleotides read TGTGCCAGCAGAGTTGACACCGGGGAGCTGTTTTTT. Translating it yields CASRVDTGELFF.

This clonotype showed up just a few times. The chain joins TRBV28 to TRBJ1-5, with 8 positions matching TRBD1. The V and J ends lost 8 bases and 3 bases, in that order; junction bases with no gene match: 3. There are 13 residues in the CDR3. Germline lookup yields CDR1 MDHEN and CDR2 SYDVKM. CDR3 region: CASRQGNNQPQHF. CDR3 bases: TGTGCCAGCCGACAGGGGAACAATCAGCCCCAGCATTTT. The entire variable domain, with the rest obtained from reference TRBV28 and TRBJ1-5, is as follows: DVKVTQSSRYLVKRTGEKVFLECVQDMDHENMFWYRQDPGLGLRLIYFSYDVKMKEKGDIPEGYSVSREKKERFSLILESASTNQTSMYLCASRQGNNQPQHFGDGTRLSIL.

This clonotype has more than one count but fewer than ten. The rearrangement joins TRBV3-1 to TRBJ1-5; D gene unclear. The CDR3 consists of 15 residues. Trimming cost V 0 bases and J 0 bases, with 6 bases left between them. Germline V gives CDR1 LGHDT, CDR2 YNNKEL (reference sequence). CDR3: CASSQDGYSNQPQHF. CDR3 in DNA: TGTGCCAGCAGCCAAGACGGATATAGCAATCAGCCCCAGCATTTT.

The chain carries TRBV3-1 and TRBJ2-2; the match to TRBD2 covers 8 bases. This CDR3 is built from 17 residues. Germline V gives CDR1 LGHDT, CDR2 YNNKEL (reference sequence). V was pared by 4 bases and J by 1 base, with 8 bases of the junction left unmatched. CDR3 loop: CASSPRPLAGNTGELFF. The CDR3, as DNA: TGTGCCAGCAGCCCCCGGCCGCTAGCGGGGAACACCGGGGAGCTGTTTTTT.

This clonotype was seen only a few times. V gene TRBV7-2 combines with J gene TRBJ1-6, with 7 bases matching TRBD1. The ends lost 6 bases at V and 7 bases at J; junction bases unmatched: 9. CDR3 size: 15 residues. Germline loops: CDR1 SGHTA, CDR2 FQGNSA. For the CDR3, the DNA is TGTGCCAGCAGATTGGGACAGTCTAGCAATTCACCCCTCCACTTT. Its translation is CASRLGQSSNSPLHF.

The CDR3 region is CASSQQGWDSNQPQHF. CDR3 nucleotides: TGTGCCAGCAGCCAACAGGGCTGGGATAGCAATCAGCCCCAGCATTTT. The rearrangement uses TRBV4-2 and TRBJ1-5, with D perhaps matching TRBD1 (5 bases). The CDR3 length is 16 residues. Germline lookup yields CDR1 LGHNA and CDR2 YNFKEQ. The V end was cut by 2 bases, the J end by 0 bases, with 11 bases between.

V is TRBV6-1 and J is TRBJ2-5; 7 bases line up with TRBD1. V shed 4 bases and J 2 bases; nucleotides not matched to a gene: 10. Germline values: CDR1 MNHNS, CDR2 SASEGT. CDR3 length equals 16 residues. The CDR3 region is CASSALLTGSQETQYF. The CDR3 DNA reads TGTGCCAGCAGTGCATTATTGACAGGGTCACAAGAGACCCAGTACTTC.

This clonotype was seen at least ten times. The chain couples TRBV28 to TRBJ2-7, with 11 nucleotides matching TRBD2. J lost 7 bases, V lost 2 bases, and 7 bases had no gene match. Germline V gene sequence: CDR1 MDHEN, CDR2 SYDVKM. CDR3 length: 15 amino acids. The CDR3 DNA follows: TGTGCCAGCAGTTTAGGACTAGCGGGTACGGGAGAGCAGTACTTC. Protein product: CASSLGLAGTGEQYF.

The CDR3 DNA reads as TGTGCCAGCAGCTTGTCAACGGTTGAAGCTTTCTTT. It specifies CASSLSTVEAFF. The rearrangement joins TRBV7-2 to TRBJ1-1; D unclear. There are 12 residues in the CDR3. V lost 3 bases and J lost 7, with 9 bases in between. Germline CDR1 and CDR2: SGHTA and FQGNSA.

This clonotype was counted many times. This chain links TRBV2 with TRBJ2-3, with TRBD2 as a possible D gene (5 bases). Trimming removed 9 bases at V and 0 bases at J, with 10 bases between. The CDR3 runs to 13 residues. Germline V gene lookup returns CDR1 SNHLY and CDR2 FYNNEI. The CDR3 region is CARTGDSTDTQYF. CDR3 DNA sequence: TGTGCCAGGACCGGGGATAGCACAGATACGCAGTATTTT.

The chain is built from TRBV5-1 and TRBJ1-4, with 10 bases that match TRBD1. V lost 5 bases and J lost 4; bases outside the gene matches: 5. The CDR3 totals 15 residues. Germline V lookup: CDR1 SGHRS, CDR2 YFSETQ. CDR3 sequence: CASSRTGGSNEKLFF. The CDR3 DNA follows: TGCGCCAGCAGTCGGACAGGGGGAAGTAATGAAAAACTGTTTTTT.

CDR3 amino acids: CSARDHTSGRAYHEQYF. CDR3 nucleotides: TGCAGTGCTAGAGATCACACTAGCGGGAGGGCCTACCACGAGCAGTACTTC. The chain carries TRBV20-1 and TRBJ2-7, with 13 bases aligning to TRBD2. CDR1 DFQATT and CDR2 SNEGSKA come from the germline V gene (reference sequence). Trimming took 0 bases from V and 5 from J; bases not matched to a gene: 10. The CDR3 loop spans 17 amino acids.

There are many counts of this clonotype. The chain couples TRBV20-1 to TRBJ2-7; 12 nucleotides line up with TRBD2. V was pared by 4 bases and J by 4 bases, with 5 bases of the junction left unmatched. The CDR3 is 14 amino acids. Germline V gives CDR1 DFQATT, CDR2 SNEGSKA (reference sequence). The chain's CDR3 is CSATLAGGVYEQYF. CDR3 coding DNA: TGCAGTGCTACACTAGCGGGAGGAGTTTACGAGCAGTACTTC.

The chain uses TRBV15 and TRBJ2-6; a possible D gene is TRBD2 (7 bases). The CDR3 spans 17 residues. The V and J ends lost 5 bases and 1 base respectively, with 15 bases between them. Germline loops: CDR1 LNHNV, CDR2 YYDKDF (reference sequence). Written as DNA, the CDR3 is TGTGCCACCAGCCCCGGGGAGGGGGGGTCTGGGGCCAACGTCCTGACTTTC. Translating it yields CATSPGEGGSGANVLTF.

The rearrangement joins TRBV7-8 to TRBJ1-2; 8 bases are a match to TRBD1. The CDR3 has 13 residues. Looked up from germline, CDR1 is SGHVS and CDR2 is FQNEAQ. J lost 3 bases, V lost 5 bases, and 2 bases had no gene match. As DNA, the CDR3 is TGTGCCAGCAGCGTGACAGGGGACTATGGCTACACCTTC. Protein product: CASSVTGDYGYTF.

The sample holds many counts of this clonotype. The V call is TRBV29-1, the J call TRBJ2-1, with D perhaps matching TRBD1 (6 bases). Trimming pared 7 bases from V and 4 bases from J, leaving 14 bases between. Germline V gene sequence: CDR1 SQVTM, CDR2 ANQGSEA. The CDR3 totals 13 residues. CDR3 coding DNA: TGCAGCGGACAGGCTGGCGGGTACAATGAGCAGTTCTTC. The encoded protein is CSGQAGGYNEQFF.

In this sample, this clonotype turned up many times. The CDR3 region has the DNA TGTGCCAGCAGTCCAGACTCAGGAGGCTACACCTTC. This gives the protein CASSPDSGGYTF. The V call is TRBV12-3 or TRBV12-4, the J call TRBJ1-2; no clear D gene. The V gene lost 5 bases and the J gene lost 8 bases, with 12 bases spanning the gap. The CDR3 contains 12 residues.

This clonotype was counted many times. The chain is built from TRBV5-1 and TRBJ2-1, with a possible D match to TRBD2 (6 bases). Germline CDR1 SGHRS, CDR2 YFSETQ. The CDR3 is made up of 15 amino acids. V lost 9 bases and J lost 0, with 16 bases in between. This CDR3 is CATSPGGTSYNEQFF. The CDR3 DNA reads TGCGCCACCTCACCAGGCGGGACCTCCTACAATGAGCAGTTCTTC.

This clonotype was counted ten times or more. The rearrangement links TRBV2 to TRBJ1-4; D possibly corresponds to TRBD1 (6 bases). The V gene's germline CDR1 is SNHLY and CDR2 FYNNEI. Trimming pared 10 bases from V and 2 bases from J, leaving 14 bases between. CDR3 length: 14 residues. In DNA, the CDR3 is TGTGCCACCCCAGGGGAGGGGACTAATGAAAAACTGTTTTTT. Protein sequence: CATPGEGTNEKLFF.